The clone carrying this T cell receptor (beta chain) was counted only a few times. The data were taken from a study of molecular identifiers for immune sequencing clone quantification. V lost 6 bases and J 0 bases, leaving 9 bases between the germline ends. Germline V lookup: CDR1 MNHEY, CDR2 SMNVEV (reference sequence). The CDR3 extends over 13 amino acids. TCRdb reprocessed the PCR reads via MiXCR and lists one record per CDR3 protein. Among about 640,000 distinct CDR3 sequences listed, nearly 20% were seen once. A CD8+CD4-CCR7+CD45RA+ phenotype served as the sorting definition for naive CD8 T cells.

The receptor was isolated from a human donor in good health. Some libraries in this study had Jurkat cell RNA spiked in. The chain combines TRBV27 with TRBJ2-7, with TRBD1 as a possible D gene (5 bases). Sequencing input: naive CD8+ T cells from blood, with Jurkat cell RNA spiked in. Subset reported: FACS-sorted CD8+CD4-CCR7+CD45RA+ naive T cells. This CDR3 reads CASRQTVSYEQYF. The DNA for the CDR3 is TGTGCCAGCAGGCAGACAGTCTCCTACGAGCAGTACTTC.